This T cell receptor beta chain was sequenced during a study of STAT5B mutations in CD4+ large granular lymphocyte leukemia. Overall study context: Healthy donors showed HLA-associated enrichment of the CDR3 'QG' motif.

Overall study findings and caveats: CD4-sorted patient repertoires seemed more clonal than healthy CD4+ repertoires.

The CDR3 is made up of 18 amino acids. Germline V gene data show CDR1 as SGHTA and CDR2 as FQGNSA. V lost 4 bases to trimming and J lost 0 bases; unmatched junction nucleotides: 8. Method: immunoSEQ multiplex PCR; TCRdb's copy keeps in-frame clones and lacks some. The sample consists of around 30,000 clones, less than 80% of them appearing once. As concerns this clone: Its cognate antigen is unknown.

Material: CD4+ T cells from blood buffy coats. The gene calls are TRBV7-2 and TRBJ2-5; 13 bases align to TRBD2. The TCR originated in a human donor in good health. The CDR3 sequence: CASSSMALAGGNQETQYF. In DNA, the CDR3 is TGTGCCAGCAGCTCCATGGCACTAGCGGGAGGGAACCAAGAGACCCAGTACTTC.